This T cell receptor beta chain came from a study of cytomegalovirus exposure and HLA in healthy donors. This CDR3 contains 15 residues. V lost 0 bases to trimming and J lost 3 bases, with 12 bases between them. Germline assignment: CDR1 SGDLS and CDR2 YYNGEE. This clone was observed a few times. PCR amplification relied on 60 Vbeta primers (plus 13 Jbeta primers). Profiling relied on immunoSEQ multiplex PCR, and the TCRdb table lists in-frame clones only, not all of them. The sample contains more than 150,000 clones, approximately 84% of which appear only once. The specimen was PBMCs. The receptor was derived from a girl aged 5-17 years in good health and CMV-seropositive. V usage is TRBV9 and J usage is TRBJ2-5; D remains unclear. The CDR3: CASSVGGAAKETQYF. Here the CDR3 DNA reads TGTGCCAGCAGCGTAGGAGGTGCGGCGAAAGAGACCCAGTACTTC.